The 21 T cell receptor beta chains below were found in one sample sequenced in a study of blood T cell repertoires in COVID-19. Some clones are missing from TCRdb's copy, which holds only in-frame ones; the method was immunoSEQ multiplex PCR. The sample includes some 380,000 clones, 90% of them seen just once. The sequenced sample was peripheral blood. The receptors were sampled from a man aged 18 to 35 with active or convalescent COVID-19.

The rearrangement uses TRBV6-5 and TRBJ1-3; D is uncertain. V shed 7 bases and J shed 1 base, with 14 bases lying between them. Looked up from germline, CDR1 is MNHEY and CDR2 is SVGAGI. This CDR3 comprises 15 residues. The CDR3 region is CASTSGVGSGNTIYF. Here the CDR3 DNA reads TGTGCCAGCACCTCGGGAGTAGGGTCTGGAAACACCATATATTTT.

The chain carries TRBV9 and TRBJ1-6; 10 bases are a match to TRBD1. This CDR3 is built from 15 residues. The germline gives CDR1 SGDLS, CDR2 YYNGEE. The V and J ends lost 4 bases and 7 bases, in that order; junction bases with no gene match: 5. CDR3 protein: CASSPRQGANSPLHF. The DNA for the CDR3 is TGTGCCAGCAGCCCTAGACAGGGGGCGAATTCACCCCTCCACTTT.

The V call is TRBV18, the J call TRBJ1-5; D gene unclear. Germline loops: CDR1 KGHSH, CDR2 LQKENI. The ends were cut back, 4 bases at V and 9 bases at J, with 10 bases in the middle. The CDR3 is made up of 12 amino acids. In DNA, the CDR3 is TGTGCCAGCTCACGCGGGGTGATGCCCCAGCATTTT. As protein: CASSRGVMPQHF.

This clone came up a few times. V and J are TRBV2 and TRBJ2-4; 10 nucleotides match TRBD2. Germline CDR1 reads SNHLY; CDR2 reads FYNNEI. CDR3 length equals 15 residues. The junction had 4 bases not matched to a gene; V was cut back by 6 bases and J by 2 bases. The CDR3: CASSERGGPKNIQYF. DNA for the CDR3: TGTGCCAGCAGCGAGCGGGGGGGCCCCAAAAACATTCAGTACTTC.

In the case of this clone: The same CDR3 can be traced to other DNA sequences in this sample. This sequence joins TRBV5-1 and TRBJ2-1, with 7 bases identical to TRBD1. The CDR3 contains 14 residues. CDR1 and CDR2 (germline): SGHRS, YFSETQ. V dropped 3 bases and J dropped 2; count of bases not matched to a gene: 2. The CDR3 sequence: CASSWGQTYNEQFF. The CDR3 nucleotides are TGCGCCAGCAGCTGGGGACAGACCTACAATGAGCAGTTCTTC.

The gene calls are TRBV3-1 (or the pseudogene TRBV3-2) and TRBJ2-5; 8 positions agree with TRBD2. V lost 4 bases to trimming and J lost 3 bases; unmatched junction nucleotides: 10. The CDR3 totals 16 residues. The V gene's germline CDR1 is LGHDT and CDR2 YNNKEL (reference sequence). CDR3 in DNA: TGTGCCAGCAGCCCCGGGAGCGGGAGAGGAAAAGAGACCCAGTACTTC. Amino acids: CASSPGSGRGKETQYF.

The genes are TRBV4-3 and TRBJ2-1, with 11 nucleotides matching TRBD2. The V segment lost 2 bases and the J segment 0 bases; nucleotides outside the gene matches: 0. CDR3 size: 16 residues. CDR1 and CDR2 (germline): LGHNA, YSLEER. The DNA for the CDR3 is TGCGCCAGCAGCCAAACTAGCGGGAGCTCCTACAATGAGCAGTTCTTC. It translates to CASSQTSGSSYNEQFF.

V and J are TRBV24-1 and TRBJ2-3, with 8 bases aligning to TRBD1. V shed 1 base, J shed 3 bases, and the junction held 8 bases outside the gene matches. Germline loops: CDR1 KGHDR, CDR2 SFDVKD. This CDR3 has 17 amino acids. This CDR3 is CATSDLGQGSFTDTQYF. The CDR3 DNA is TGTGCCACCAGTGATTTAGGACAGGGAAGTTTTACAGATACGCAGTATTTT.

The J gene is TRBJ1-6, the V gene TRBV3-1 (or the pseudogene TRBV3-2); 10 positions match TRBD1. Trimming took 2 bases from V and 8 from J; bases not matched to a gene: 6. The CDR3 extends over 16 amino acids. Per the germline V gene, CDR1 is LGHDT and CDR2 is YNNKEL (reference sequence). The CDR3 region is CASSQLPGTGDSPLHF. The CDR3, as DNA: TGTGCCAGCAGCCAACTCCCCGGGACAGGGGATTCACCCCTCCACTTT.

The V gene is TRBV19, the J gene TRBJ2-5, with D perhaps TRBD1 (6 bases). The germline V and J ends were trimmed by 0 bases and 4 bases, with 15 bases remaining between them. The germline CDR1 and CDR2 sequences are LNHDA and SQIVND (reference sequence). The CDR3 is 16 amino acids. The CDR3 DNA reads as TGTGCCAGTAGTATAGATGTGAACAGGGTGCCAGAGACCCAGTACTTC. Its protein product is CASSIDVNRVPETQYF.

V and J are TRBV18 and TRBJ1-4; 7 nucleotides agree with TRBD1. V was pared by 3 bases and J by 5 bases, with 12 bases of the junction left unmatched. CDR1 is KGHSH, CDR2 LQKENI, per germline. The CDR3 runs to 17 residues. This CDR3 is CASSPKTGLLANEKLFF. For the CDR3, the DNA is TGTGCCAGCTCACCTAAGACAGGGCTTTTGGCGAATGAAAAACTGTTTTTT.

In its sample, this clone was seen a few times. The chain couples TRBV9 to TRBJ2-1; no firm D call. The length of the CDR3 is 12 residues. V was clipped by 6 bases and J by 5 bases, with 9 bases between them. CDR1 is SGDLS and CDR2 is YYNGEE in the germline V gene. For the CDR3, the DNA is TGTGCCAGCACGGCGGAGAACAATGAGCAGTTCTTC. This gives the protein CASTAENNEQFF.

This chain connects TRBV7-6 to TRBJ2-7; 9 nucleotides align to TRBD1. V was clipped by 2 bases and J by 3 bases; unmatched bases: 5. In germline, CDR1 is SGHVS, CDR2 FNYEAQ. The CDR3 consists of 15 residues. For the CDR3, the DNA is TGTGCCAGCAGCTTAACGACAGGGGGTATCTACGAGCAGTACTTC. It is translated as CASSLTTGGIYEQYF.

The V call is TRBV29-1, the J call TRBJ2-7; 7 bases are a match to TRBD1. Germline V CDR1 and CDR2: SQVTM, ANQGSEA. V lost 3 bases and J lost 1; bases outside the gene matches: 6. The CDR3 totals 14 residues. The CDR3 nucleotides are TGCAGCGTTGAGGCCGGGACAGCTTCCTACGAGCAGTACTTC. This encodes CSVEAGTASYEQYF.

The CDR3 is CASSTRSSGGRTEAFF. The CDR3 nucleotides are TGTGCCAGTAGTACCCGAAGCTCAGGGGGGCGAACTGAAGCTTTCTTT. The gene calls are TRBV19 and TRBJ1-1, with TRBD1 matching 7 bases. After removal of 4 bases from V and 5 bases from J, the junction contained 13 bases not matched to a gene. CDR1 is LNHDA, CDR2 SQIVND, per germline (reference sequence). This CDR3 is 16 amino acids long.

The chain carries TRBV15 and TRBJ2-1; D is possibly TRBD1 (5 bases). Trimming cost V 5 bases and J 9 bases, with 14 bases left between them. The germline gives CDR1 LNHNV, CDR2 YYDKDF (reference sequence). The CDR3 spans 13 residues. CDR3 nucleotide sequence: TGTGCCACCAGCTTCGACCGTAGGGGTGAGCAGTTCTTC. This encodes CATSFDRRGEQFF.

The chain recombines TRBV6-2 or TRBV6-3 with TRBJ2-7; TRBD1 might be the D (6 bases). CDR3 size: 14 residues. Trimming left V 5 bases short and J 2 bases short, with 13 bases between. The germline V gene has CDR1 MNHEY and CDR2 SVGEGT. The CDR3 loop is CASSTQTGPYEQYF. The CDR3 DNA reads TGTGCCAGCAGTACACAGACAGGCCCCTACGAGCAGTACTTC.

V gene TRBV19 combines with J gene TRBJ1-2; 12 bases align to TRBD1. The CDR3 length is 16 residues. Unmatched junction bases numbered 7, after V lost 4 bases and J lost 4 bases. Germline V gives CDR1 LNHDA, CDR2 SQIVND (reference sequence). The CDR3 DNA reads TGTGCCAGTAGTACCCCGGGGACAGGGGGCGTCTATGGCTACACCTTC. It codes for CASSTPGTGGVYGYTF. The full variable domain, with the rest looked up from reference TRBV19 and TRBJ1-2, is DGGITQSPKYLFRKEGQNVTLSCEQNLNHDAMYWYRQDPGQGLRLIYYSQIVNDFQKGDIAEGYSVSREKKESFPLTVTSAQKNPTAFYLCASSTPGTGGVYGYTFGSGTRLTVV.

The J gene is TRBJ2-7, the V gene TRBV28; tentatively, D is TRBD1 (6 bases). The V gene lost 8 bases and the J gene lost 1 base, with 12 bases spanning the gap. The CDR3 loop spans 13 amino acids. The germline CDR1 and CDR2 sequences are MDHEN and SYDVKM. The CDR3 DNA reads TGTGCCAGCTCAATACAGGGTTCCTACGAGCAGTACTTC. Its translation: CASSIQGSYEQYF. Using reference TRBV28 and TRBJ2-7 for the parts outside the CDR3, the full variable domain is DVKVTQSSRYLVKRTGEKVFLECVQDMDHENMFWYRQDPGLGLRLIYFSYDVKMKEKGDIPEGYSVSREKKERFSLILESASTNQTSMYLCASSIQGSYEQYFGPGTRLTVT.

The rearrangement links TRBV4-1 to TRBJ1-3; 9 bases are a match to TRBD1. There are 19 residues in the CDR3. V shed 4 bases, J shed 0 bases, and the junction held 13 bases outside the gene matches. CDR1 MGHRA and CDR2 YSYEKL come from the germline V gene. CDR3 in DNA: TGCGCCAGCAGCCTAAACCGGGACAGGGAAATTTTCTCTGGAAACACCATATATTTT. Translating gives CASSLNRDREIFSGNTIYF.

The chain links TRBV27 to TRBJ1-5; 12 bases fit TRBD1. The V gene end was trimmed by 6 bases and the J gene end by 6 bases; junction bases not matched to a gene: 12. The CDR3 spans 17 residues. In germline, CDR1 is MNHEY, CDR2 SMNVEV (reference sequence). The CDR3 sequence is CASSHVSGTGGSQPQHF. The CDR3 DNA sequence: TGTGCCAGCAGCCACGTCTCCGGGACAGGGGGCTCTCAGCCCCAGCATTTT.